The 6 T cell receptor beta chains below were found in one sample sequenced in a study of read filtering for tumor transcriptome and immune sequencing. Molecular barcoded adaptors covering alpha/delta and beta/gamma chains were used on 400 to 450 ng RNA. TCRdb recomputed calls from the reads with MiXCR, one row per CDR3 protein. The sample gives 30,000 to 40,000 distinct CDR3 sequences, 14% of which show up once; 5.5% to 7% is in the top ten. Sequencing used a population of CD138-negative cells sorted from bone marrow. The receptor set was obtained from a donor aged 40 or over with multiple myeloma.

For this clonotype: With a much larger clone just one base away, this may be a read error. Given the absence of the conserved phenylalanine or tryptophan at the CDR3 end, a read error is likely. The V call is TRBV28, the J call TRBJ2-2; possibly TRBD1 or TRBD2 for D (5 bases each). The CDR3 is 15 amino acids. Trimming removed 2 bases at V and 4 bases at J, with 11 bases between. Germline CDR1 reads MDHEN; CDR2 reads SYDVKM. CDR3 in amino acids: CASSLEGRGTGELFY. CDR3 DNA: TGTGCCAGCAGTTTAGAGGGTAGGGGCACCGGGGAGCTGTTTTAT.

This clonotype was counted ten times or more. The rearrangement links TRBV20-1 to TRBJ2-7, with 9 nucleotides matching TRBD1. Trimming at V came to 6 bases and at J to 3 bases, leaving 12 bases not matched to a gene. Per germline, CDR1 DFQATT and CDR2 SNEGSKA (reference sequence). There are 15 residues in the CDR3. CDR3 DNA: TGCAGTGCGGTTAAGAATCCGACAGGGGGCTACGAGCAGTACTTC. It yields the protein CSAVKNPTGGYEQYF.

This clonotype appeared many times. The CDR3 is CASSLIGGRSPLHF. The CDR3 nucleotides are TGTGCCAGCAGTTTAATAGGGGGCCGTTCACCCCTCCACTTT. The V call is TRBV12-3 or TRBV12-4, the J call TRBJ1-6; 7 bases are a match to TRBD1. The V and J ends lost 2 bases and 9 bases, in that order; junction bases with no gene match: 4. The CDR3 length is 14 residues.

This clonotype was counted between two and nine times. The rearrangement links TRBV30 to TRBJ2-7; TRBD1 aligns across 7 bases. Trimming at V came to 8 bases and at J to 3 bases, leaving 4 bases not matched to a gene. This CDR3 has 11 residues. The germline V gene encodes CDR1 GTSNPN and CDR2 SVGIG (reference sequence). The CDR3 nucleotides are TGTGCCCTGGGACAGAGCTACGAGCAGTACTTC. This gives the protein CALGQSYEQYF.

In this sample, this clonotype turned up a few times. A much larger clone differs from this one at a single base, so this may be a read error. V and J are TRBV4-2 and TRBJ1-3; D ambiguous. The CDR3 is made up of 15 amino acids. V shed 3 bases and J shed 4 bases, with 13 bases lying between them. Germline lookup yields CDR1 LGHNA and CDR2 YNFKEQ. Here the CDR3 DNA reads TGTGCCAGCAGCCAGGATGGACGGTTGGGAAACACCATATATTTT. Its protein is CASSQDGRLGNTIYF.

The sample holds many counts of this clonotype. The chain combines TRBV20-1 with TRBJ1-6, with D possibly being TRBD1 (5 bases). This CDR3 comprises 13 residues. Germline CDR1 and CDR2: DFQATT and SNEGSKA (reference sequence). Trimming took off 2 bases at V and 9 bases at J, with 11 bases between the two ends. The CDR3 reads CSARPPDISPLHF. CDR3 sequence (DNA): TGCAGTGCTAGACCCCCGGACATTTCACCCCTCCACTTT.